One T cell receptor beta chain is described in this entry. Its antigen remains unknown. The CDR3 runs 16 residues. V shed 5 bases and J shed 5 bases, with 17 bases lying between them. In germline, CDR1 is KGHDR, CDR2 SFDVKD. The data were produced by immunoSEQ multiplex PCR, yet TCRdb's version contains in-frame clones alone and is incomplete. The table includes 150,000 to 200,000 clones, 70% to 90% detected once. The data belong to a study of Ad26.COV2.S vaccination and SARS-CoV-2 variants. Regarding the study as a whole: It was found that vaccine and placebo recipients had similar non-spike TCR breadth.

The source of this sequence is a human donor who had recovered from COVID-19. The material sequenced was peripheral blood, taken after recovery from COVID-19. V gene TRBV24-1 combines with J gene TRBJ2-2; D may be TRBD1 or TRBD2 (5 bases each). CDR3 residues: CATSAPGQARTGELFF. The CDR3 DNA sequence: TGTGCCACCAGTGCTCCGGGGCAGGCCAGGACCGGGGAGCTGTTTTTT.